The clone carrying this T cell receptor (beta chain) was detected a few times. Its specificity is not known. Extraction yielded at least 6 micrograms of total RNA per sample. These data originate in a study of blood T cells in healthy people across ages. Study results and limitations: Shifts in expanded clonotypes may have been confounded by donor CMV status, which was unknown.

A second PCR, run for roughly 7 to 12 cycles, used a sample-barcoded 5' primer plus a J-beta primer mix. TCRdb reprocessed the 5' RACE reads with MiXCR, giving one entry per CDR3 protein. The profile shows around 1,700,000 distinct CDR3 sequences, about 28% of them singletons. Material: blood. The clonotype comes from a woman in her thirties in good health.

The CDR3 here is CASSQDMGGPLPTDTQYF. CDR3 DNA sequence: TGCGCCAGCAGCCAAGATATGGGGGGCCCGCTCCCCACAGATACGCAGTATTTT. The genes are TRBV4-1 and TRBJ2-3; D may correspond to TRBD1 or TRBD2 (6 bases each). The germline CDR1 and CDR2 sequences are MGHRA and YSYEKL. Trimming took off 0 bases at V and 2 bases at J, with 18 bases between the two ends. The CDR3 is made up of 18 amino acids.